The present T cell receptor beta chain was sequenced within a study of cytomegalovirus exposure and HLA in healthy donors. The CDR3 consists of 17 residues. CDR1 MGHDK and CDR2 SYGVNS come from the germline V gene. V shed 1 base and J 2 bases; nucleotides not matched to a gene: 9. Use of 60 Vbeta and 13 Jbeta primers characterized the PCR. Repertoires were generated with immunoSEQ multiplex PCR, while TCRdb's copy carries only in-frame clones and drops some. Of some 130,000 clones in the sample, about 84% were seen once. The chain links TRBV25-1 to TRBJ2-7; 9 nucleotides align to TRBD2. Sequences were obtained from PBMCs. This clonotype was obtained from a boy aged 10-17 years in good health and CMV-seronegative. CDR3 in amino acids: CASSEFLAGASAYEQYF. In DNA, the CDR3 is TGTGCCAGCAGTGAATTTTTAGCGGGAGCGTCGGCCTACGAGCAGTACTTC.